The 27 T cell receptor beta chains reported below all come from one sample, sequenced in a study of cytomegalovirus exposure and HLA in healthy donors. Both 60 Vbeta primers and 13 Jbeta primers went into the PCR. TCRdb's copy holds only in-frame clones and misses some; the assay was immunoSEQ multiplex PCR. The table has more than 150,000 clones, around 77% seen once. Source material: PBMCs. The receptors originated from a woman in her 30s in good health and CMV-seronegative.

This clone was observed once. The chain has TRBV5-1 and TRBJ2-3; 10 positions match TRBD2. V trimming: 4 bases; J trimming: 5 bases; junction bases outside the gene matches: 10. Germline CDR1 SGHRS, CDR2 YFSETQ. The CDR3 has 16 amino acids. The CDR3: CASSPMASGGGDTQYF. CDR3 DNA: TGCGCCAGCAGCCCTATGGCAAGCGGGGGGGGAGATACGCAGTATTTT.

The V call is TRBV5-1, the J call TRBJ2-3; D is undetermined. Germline lookup yields CDR1 SGHRS and CDR2 YFSETQ. Trimming stripped 0 bases from V and 0 bases from J, with 11 bases between. The CDR3 has 16 residues. The CDR3 reads CASSLGTATSTDTQYF. CDR3 in DNA: TGCGCCAGCAGCTTGGGAACAGCAACTAGCACAGATACGCAGTATTTT.

The chain carries TRBV18 and TRBJ1-1; D gene uncertain. CDR1 KGHSH and CDR2 LQKENI come from the germline V gene. The CDR3 is 13 residues long. Trimming took 1 base from V and 1 from J, leaving 4 bases between them. The CDR3 is CASSPRQNTEAFF. CDR3 sequence (DNA): TGTGCCAGCTCACCACGGCAGAACACTGAAGCTTTCTTT.

The chain employs TRBV7-6 and TRBJ2-1, with 8 positions matching TRBD1. V was pared by 5 bases and J by 9 bases, with 12 bases of the junction left unmatched. The CDR3 totals 15 residues. Germline V CDR1 and CDR2: SGHVS, FNYEAQ. CDR3 sequence (DNA): TGTGCCAGCAGCCTCCTAGCCTCGACAGGGGTTGAGCAGTTCTTC. Encoded protein: CASSLLASTGVEQFF.

The rearrangement joins TRBV15 to TRBJ2-6; possible D gene TRBD1, 5 bases. The V gene lost 1 base and the J gene lost 0 bases, with 13 bases spanning the gap. CDR1 and CDR2 from the germline V gene are LNHNV and YYDKDF (reference sequence). The CDR3 is 18 amino acids. As DNA, the CDR3 is TGTGCCACCAGCAGAGTTTGGGGCATCAGCTCTGGGGCCAACGTCCTGACTTTC. Translated, it gives CATSRVWGISSGANVLTF.

This clone has a single count. The V call is TRBV19, the J call TRBJ2-7; D may be TRBD1 (6 bases). V was pared by 1 base and J by 3 bases, with 10 bases between. Germline V lookup: CDR1 LNHDA, CDR2 SQIVND (reference sequence). This CDR3 contains 14 residues. CDR3 in DNA: TGTGCCAGTAGTATAGGTCACAGGGACTACGAGCAGTACTTC. This gives the protein CASSIGHRDYEQYF.

This clone is a singleton in its sample. The rearrangement uses TRBV7-8 and TRBJ2-7, with D perhaps TRBD1 (5 bases). The V end was cut by 1 base, the J end by 5 bases, with 9 bases between. Germline loops: CDR1 SGHVS, CDR2 FQNEAQ. The CDR3 covers 13 residues. As DNA, the CDR3 is TGTGCCAGCAGCTTAGTTCAGGGTCACGAGCAGTACTTC. It translates to CASSLVQGHEQYF.

The sample holds one count of this clone. J is TRBJ2-4 and V is TRBV2; no clear D gene. The V gene's germline CDR1 is SNHLY and CDR2 FYNNEI. Trimming cost V 4 bases and J 0 bases, with 7 bases left between them. CDR3 size: 14 residues. CDR3 protein: CASSVRVAKNIQYF. The CDR3 DNA reads TGTGCCAGCAGTGTACGAGTAGCCAAAAACATTCAGTACTTC. Based on the CDR3 plus reference TRBV2 and TRBJ2-4, the full variable domain is EPEVTQTPSHQVTQMGQEVILRCVPISNHLYFYWYRQILGQKVEFLVSFYNNEISEKSEIFDDQFSVERPDGSNFTLKIRSTKLEDSAMYFCASSVRVAKNIQYFGAGTRLSVL.

This clone was seen only a few times. The genes are TRBV7-2 and TRBJ2-3, with unresolved D. The CDR3 has 14 amino acids. Germline CDR1 SGHTA, CDR2 FQGNSA. Trimming took off 1 base at V and 0 bases at J, with 5 bases between the two ends. The chain's CDR3 is CASSLVPSTDTQYF. The CDR3 region has the DNA TGTGCCAGCAGCTTAGTTCCTAGCACAGATACGCAGTATTTT.

The chain links TRBV2 to TRBJ1-2; D perhaps matches TRBD1 (6 bases). CDR3 length equals 14 residues. V was trimmed by 2 bases and J by 4 bases, leaving 11 bases between them. Germline CDR1 SNHLY, CDR2 FYNNEI. The CDR3 here is CASSEPPGAYGYTF. As DNA, the CDR3 is TGTGCCAGCAGTGAACCTCCAGGGGCCTATGGCTACACCTTC.

The V call is TRBV12-5, the J call TRBJ2-3; TRBD2 matches 10 bases. Germline V CDR1 and CDR2: LGHNT, FRNRAP. CDR3 size: 16 residues. With 1 base clipped from V and 6 bases from J, the junction kept 7 bases outside the gene matches. CDR3 nucleotides: TGTGCTAGTGGTTTGGGTTCAGCGGGGGGGCTGGATACGCAGTATTTT. Amino acid sequence: CASGLGSAGGLDTQYF. Variable domain in full (rest from reference TRBV12-5 and TRBJ2-3): DARVTQTPRHKVTEMGQEVTMRCQPILGHNTVFWYRQTMMQGLELLAYFRNRAPLDDSGMPKDRFSAEMPDATLATLKIQPSEPRDSAVYFCASGLGSAGGLDTQYFGPGTRLTVL.

The rearrangement uses TRBV7-9 and TRBJ2-5; D may be TRBD1 (6 bases). The V and J ends lost 0 bases and 5 bases respectively, with 13 bases between them. The CDR3 extends over 15 amino acids. Per germline, CDR1 SEHNR and CDR2 FQNEAQ (reference sequence). Here the CDR3 reads CASSLAASGVETQYF. The CDR3 bases are TGTGCCAGCAGCTTAGCCGCTTCAGGGGTGGAGACCCAGTACTTC.

This clone has just one count. The J gene is TRBJ1-2, the V gene TRBV5-6, with D possibly being TRBD1 (5 bases). Trimming pared 2 bases from V and 2 bases from J, leaving 13 bases between. Germline assignment: CDR1 SGHDT and CDR2 YYEEEE. The CDR3 totals 15 residues. CDR3 coding DNA: TGTGCCAGCAGCTTAATTGCAGGGTCCAACTATGGCTACACCTTC. This gives the protein CASSLIAGSNYGYTF.

This chain uses TRBV6-5 with TRBJ2-7; 8 bases are a match to TRBD1. Germline CDR1 is MNHEY and CDR2 is SVGAGI. The J segment lost 2 bases and the V segment lost 7 bases, leaving 4 bases of the junction unmatched. The CDR3 contains 13 residues. CDR3 amino acids: CASTWTGTYEQYF. The CDR3 DNA reads as TGTGCCAGCACTTGGACAGGGACCTACGAGCAGTACTTC.

The chain couples TRBV25-1 to TRBJ2-2; 9 nucleotides agree with TRBD1. From germline, CDR1 is MGHDK and CDR2 SYGVNS. The CDR3 runs to 15 residues. The J segment lost 7 bases and the V segment lost 3 bases, leaving 6 bases of the junction unmatched. The CDR3 spells CASSDWTGAGGELFF. The CDR3 nucleotides read TGTGCCAGCAGTGACTGGACAGGGGCCGGCGGGGAGCTGTTTTTT.

The chain is built from TRBV5-1 and TRBJ1-2; D not resolved. Trimming removed 4 bases from V and 7 bases from J, with 14 bases in between. This CDR3 contains 13 residues. Germline V CDR1 and CDR2: SGHRS, YFSETQ. Here the CDR3 reads CASSPGSFGGYTF. CDR3 coding DNA: TGCGCCAGCAGCCCCGGGAGTTTCGGTGGCTACACCTTC. The variable domain in full, with the rest retrieved from reference TRBV5-1 and TRBJ1-2, is KAGVTQTPRYLIKTRGQQVTLSCSPISGHRSVSWYQQTPGQGLQFLFEYFSETQRNKGNFPGRFSGRQFSNSRSEMNVSTLELGDSALYLCASSPGSFGGYTFGSGTRLTVV.

As DNA, the CDR3 is TGCGCCAGCAGCCACCCCGAGGGGGCGACAGGGGGACATCAGCCCCAGCATTTT. It codes for CASSHPEGATGGHQPQHF. V and J are TRBV4-1 and TRBJ1-5; 9 bases match TRBD1. J lost 5 bases, V lost 3 bases, and 14 bases had no gene match. The germline CDR1 and CDR2 sequences are MGHRA and YSYEKL. This CDR3 contains 18 residues.

The genes are TRBV15 and TRBJ2-2, with D tentatively TRBD2 (5 bases). The CDR3 extends over 15 amino acids. V lost 4 bases and J 3 bases, leaving 12 bases between the germline ends. From germline, CDR1 is LNHNV and CDR2 YYDKDF (reference sequence). CDR3 region: CATSTEGTHTGELFF. The CDR3, as DNA: TGTGCCACCAGCACCGAGGGCACTCACACCGGGGAGCTGTTTTTT.

This chain uses TRBV5-4 with TRBJ2-7, with D possibly matching TRBD2 (6 bases). This CDR3 is built from 14 residues. Germline values: CDR1 SGHNT, CDR2 YYREEE (reference sequence). Trimming cost V 0 bases and J 3 bases, with 10 bases left between them. The CDR3 coding sequence is TGTGCCAGCAGCTTGGGGGGGACTCGCTACGAGCAGTACTTC. Residues: CASSLGGTRYEQYF.

The chain joins TRBV29-1 to TRBJ1-1; D is possibly TRBD1 (5 bases). The V gene lost 2 bases and the J gene lost 10 bases, with 8 bases spanning the gap. The CDR3 spans 10 residues. Looked up from germline, CDR1 is SQVTM and CDR2 is ANQGSEA. The CDR3 protein is CSVEWGGAFF. CDR3 nucleotide sequence: TGCAGCGTTGAATGGGGGGGAGCTTTCTTT. Supplemented by reference TRBV29-1 and TRBJ1-1, the full variable domain reads SAVISQKPSRDICQRGTSLTIQCQVDSQVTMMFWYRQQPGQSLTLIATANQGSEATYESGFVIDKFPISRPNLTFSTLTVSNMSPEDSSIYLCSVEWGGAFFGQGTRLTVV.

This chain uses TRBV9 with TRBJ1-3; TRBD1 is a possible D gene (5 bases). Trimming left V 2 bases short and J 0 bases short, with 15 bases between. Germline values: CDR1 SGDLS, CDR2 YYNGEE. The CDR3 sequence is 17 residues long. CDR3 nucleotide sequence: TGTGCCAGCAGCGTCGTCGACAGTTCAAGCTCTGGAAACACCATATATTTT. This codes for CASSVVDSSSSGNTIYF.

The CDR3 nucleotides are TGTGCCAGCAGCGTAGCTACTAGCGGGGGGGAGACCCAGTACTTC. Encoded protein: CASSVATSGGETQYF. The rearrangement links TRBV9 to TRBJ2-5, with TRBD2 identical over 12 bases. Trimming cost V 0 bases and J 5 bases; bases outside gene matches: 2. Germline CDR1 and CDR2: SGDLS and YYNGEE. CDR3 length: 15 residues.

The rearrangement uses TRBV11-3 and TRBJ2-7; D gene uncertain. Germline lookup yields CDR1 SGHNT and CDR2 YENEEA. CDR3 length: 14 residues. Trimming cost V 2 bases and J 6 bases, with 14 bases left between them. CDR3 amino acids: CASSLYEASGEQYF. CDR3 DNA sequence: TGTGCCAGCAGCTTATATGAGGCTTCCGGCGAGCAGTACTTC.

J is TRBJ2-7 and V is TRBV4-1, with TRBD1 identical over 8 bases. The CDR3 runs to 15 residues. Trimming took 4 bases from V and 7 from J; bases not matched to a gene: 12. Germline-derived CDR1 and CDR2 are MGHRA and YSYEKL. CDR3 residues: CASSLGDRGFGEQYF. The CDR3 DNA is TGCGCCAGCAGCCTCGGAGACAGGGGTTTTGGGGAGCAGTACTTC.

The chain is built from TRBV9 and TRBJ2-7, with TRBD1 matching over 10 bases. The V segment lost 3 bases and the J segment 2 bases; nucleotides outside the gene matches: 8. Germline V gene sequence: CDR1 SGDLS, CDR2 YYNGEE. The CDR3 has 16 amino acids. The CDR3 loop reads CASSAPSGQGAYEQYF. The CDR3 DNA follows: TGTGCCAGCAGCGCCCCATCCGGACAGGGGGCCTACGAGCAGTACTTC.

The chain uses TRBV30 and TRBJ1-1; possible D gene TRBD1, 5 bases. There are 13 residues in the CDR3. Trimming cost V 1 base and J 4 bases, with 10 bases left between them. The V gene's germline CDR1 is GTSNPN and CDR2 SVGIG (reference sequence). As DNA, the CDR3 is TGTGCCTGGAGTGGACAGACGGGCACTGAAGCTTTCTTT. Amino acid sequence: CAWSGQTGTEAFF.

The J gene is TRBJ1-1, the V gene TRBV10-3; 9 bases are shared with TRBD1. Germline values: CDR1 ENHRY, CDR2 SYGVKD. The CDR3 is 14 amino acids. The junction had 13 bases not matched to a gene; V was cut back by 10 bases and J by 7 bases. The CDR3 sequence is CATKPTGGANEAFF. The DNA of the CDR3 is TGTGCCACCAAGCCCACAGGGGGCGCAAATGAAGCTTTCTTT.